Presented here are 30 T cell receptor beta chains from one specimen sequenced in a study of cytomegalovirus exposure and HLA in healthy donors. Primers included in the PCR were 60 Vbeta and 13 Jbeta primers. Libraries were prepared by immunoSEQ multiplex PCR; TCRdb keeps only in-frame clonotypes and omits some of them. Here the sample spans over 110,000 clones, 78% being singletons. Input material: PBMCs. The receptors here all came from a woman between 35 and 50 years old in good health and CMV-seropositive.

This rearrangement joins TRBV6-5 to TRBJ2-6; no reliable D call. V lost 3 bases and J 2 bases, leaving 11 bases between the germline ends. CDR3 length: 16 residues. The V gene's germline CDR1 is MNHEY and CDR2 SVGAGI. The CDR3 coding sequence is TGTGCCAGCAGTTATCTCCGGTTAACTGGGGCCAACGTCCTGACTTTC. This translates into CASSYLRLTGANVLTF.

The CDR3 DNA follows: TGTGCCAGCAGCGTAAACAGGCACGAGCAGTACTTC. Its protein is CASSVNRHEQYF. The chain couples TRBV25-1 to TRBJ2-7, with D maybe TRBD1 (5 bases). Trimming stripped 6 bases from V and 5 bases from J, with 11 bases between. Germline loops: CDR1 MGHDK, CDR2 SYGVNS. The CDR3 loop spans 12 amino acids.

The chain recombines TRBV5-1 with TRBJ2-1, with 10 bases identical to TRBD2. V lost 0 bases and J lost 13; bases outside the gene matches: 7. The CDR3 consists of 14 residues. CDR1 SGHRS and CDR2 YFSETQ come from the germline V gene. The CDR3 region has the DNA TGCGCCAGCAGCTTGGGGCTAGCGGGAGCCCCACAGTTCTTC. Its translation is CASSLGLAGAPQFF.

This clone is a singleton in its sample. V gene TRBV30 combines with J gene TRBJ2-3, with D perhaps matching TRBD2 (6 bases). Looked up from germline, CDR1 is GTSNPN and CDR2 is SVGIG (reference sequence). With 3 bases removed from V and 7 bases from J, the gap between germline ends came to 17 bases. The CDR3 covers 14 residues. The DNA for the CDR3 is TGTGCCTGGAGCACGGGAGCTGAATGGAATACGCAGTATTTT. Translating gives CAWSTGAEWNTQYF.

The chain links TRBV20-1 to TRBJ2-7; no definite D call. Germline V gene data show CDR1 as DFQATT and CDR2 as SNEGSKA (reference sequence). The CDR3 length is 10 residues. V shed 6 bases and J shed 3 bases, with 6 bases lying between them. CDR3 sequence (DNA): TGCAGTGCAATTTACTACGAGCAGTACTTC. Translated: CSAIYYEQYF.

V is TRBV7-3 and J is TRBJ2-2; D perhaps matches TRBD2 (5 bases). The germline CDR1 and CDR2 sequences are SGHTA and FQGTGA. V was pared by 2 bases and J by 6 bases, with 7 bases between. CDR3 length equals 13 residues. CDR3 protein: CASSLRSAGELFF. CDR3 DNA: TGTGCCAGCAGCTTACGTAGCGCCGGGGAGCTGTTTTTT.

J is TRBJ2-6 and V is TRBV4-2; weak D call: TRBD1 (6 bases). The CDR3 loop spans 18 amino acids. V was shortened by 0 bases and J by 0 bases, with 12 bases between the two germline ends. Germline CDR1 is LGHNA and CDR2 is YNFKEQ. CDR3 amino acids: CASSQESARGSGANVLTF. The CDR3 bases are TGTGCCAGCAGCCAAGAGAGTGCCAGGGGCTCTGGGGCCAACGTCCTGACTTTC.

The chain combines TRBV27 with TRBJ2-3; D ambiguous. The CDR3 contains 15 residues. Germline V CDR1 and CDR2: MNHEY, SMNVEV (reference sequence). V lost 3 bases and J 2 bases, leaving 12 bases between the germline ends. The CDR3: CASSFTAGSTDTQYF. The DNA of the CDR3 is TGTGCCAGCAGTTTTACCGCAGGATCCACAGATACGCAGTATTTT.

Here the CDR3 DNA reads TGTGCCAGCAGCGAGGGTGCGGGCCGAAGGCTTTACGAGCAGTACTTC. It encodes CASSEGAGRRLYEQYF. The V and J genes are TRBV9 and TRBJ2-7; perhaps TRBD2 as D (5 bases). V gave up 3 bases and J gave up 4 bases, with 20 bases separating them. Germline lookup yields CDR1 SGDLS and CDR2 YYNGEE. CDR3 length equals 16 residues.

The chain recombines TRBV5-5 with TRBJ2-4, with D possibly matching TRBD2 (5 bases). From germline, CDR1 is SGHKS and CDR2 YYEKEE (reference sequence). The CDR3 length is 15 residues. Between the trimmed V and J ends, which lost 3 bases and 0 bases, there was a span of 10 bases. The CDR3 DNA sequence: TGTGCCAGCAGCTCTATCGGGGTAGCCAAAAACATTCAGTACTTC. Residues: CASSSIGVAKNIQYF.

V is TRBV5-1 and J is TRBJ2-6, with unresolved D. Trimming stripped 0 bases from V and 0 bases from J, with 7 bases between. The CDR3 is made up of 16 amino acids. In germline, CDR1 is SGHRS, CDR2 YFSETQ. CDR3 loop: CASSLAFGSGANVLTF. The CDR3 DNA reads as TGCGCCAGCAGCTTGGCATTCGGCTCTGGGGCCAACGTCCTGACTTTC.

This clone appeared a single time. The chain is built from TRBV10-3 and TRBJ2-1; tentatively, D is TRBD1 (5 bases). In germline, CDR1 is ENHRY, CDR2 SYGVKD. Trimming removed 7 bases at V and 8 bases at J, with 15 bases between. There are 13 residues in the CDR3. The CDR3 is CAINQGGFDEQFF. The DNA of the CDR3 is TGTGCCATCAATCAGGGCGGCTTCGATGAGCAGTTCTTC.

The CDR3 protein is CASSLGPGQETQYF. CDR3 coding DNA: TGTGCCAGCAGCTTAGGTCCAGGGCAAGAGACCCAGTACTTC. This chain links TRBV7-2 with TRBJ2-5; tentatively, D is TRBD1 (5 bases). Germline CDR1 reads SGHTA; CDR2 reads FQGNSA. The CDR3 is made up of 14 amino acids. V was trimmed by 1 base and J by 2 bases, leaving 8 bases between them. Together with reference TRBV7-2 and TRBJ2-5, the CDR3 gives the full variable domain: GAGVSQSPSNKVTEKGKDVELRCDPISGHTALYWYRQSLGQGLEFLIYFQGNSAPDKSGLPSDRFSAERTGGSVSTLTIQRTQQEDSAVYLCASSLGPGQETQYFGPGTRLLVL.

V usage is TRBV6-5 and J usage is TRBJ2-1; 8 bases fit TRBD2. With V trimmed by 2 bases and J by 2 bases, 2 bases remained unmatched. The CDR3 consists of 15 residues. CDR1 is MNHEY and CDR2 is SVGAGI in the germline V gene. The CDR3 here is CASSYGGRPYNEQFF. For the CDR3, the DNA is TGTGCCAGCAGTTACGGCGGGAGGCCCTACAATGAGCAGTTCTTC.

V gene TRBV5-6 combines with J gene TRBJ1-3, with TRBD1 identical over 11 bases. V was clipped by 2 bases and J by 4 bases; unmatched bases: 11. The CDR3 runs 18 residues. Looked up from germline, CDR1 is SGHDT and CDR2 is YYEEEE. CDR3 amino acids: CASSFGPTGQGGGNTIYF. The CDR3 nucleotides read TGTGCCAGCAGCTTCGGACCGACGGGACAGGGGGGCGGAAACACCATATATTTT.

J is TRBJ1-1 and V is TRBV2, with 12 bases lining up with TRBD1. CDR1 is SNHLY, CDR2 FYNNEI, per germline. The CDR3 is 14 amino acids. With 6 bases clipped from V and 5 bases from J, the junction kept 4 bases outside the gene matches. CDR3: CASSRDRGRTEAFF. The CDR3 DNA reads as TGTGCCAGCAGCCGGGACAGGGGGCGGACTGAAGCTTTCTTT.

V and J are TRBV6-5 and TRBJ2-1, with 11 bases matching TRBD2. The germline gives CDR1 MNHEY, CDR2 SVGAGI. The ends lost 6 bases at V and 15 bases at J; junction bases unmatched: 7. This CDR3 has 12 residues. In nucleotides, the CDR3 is TGTGCCAGCAGGTCTACTAGCGGGAGAATGTTCTTC. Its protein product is CASRSTSGRMFF.

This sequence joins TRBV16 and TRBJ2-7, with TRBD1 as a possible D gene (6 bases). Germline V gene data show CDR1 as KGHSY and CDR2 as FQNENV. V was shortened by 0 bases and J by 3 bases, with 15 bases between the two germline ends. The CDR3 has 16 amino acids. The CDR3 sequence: CASSQSRPTGNYEQYF. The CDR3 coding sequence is TGTGCCAGCAGCCAATCTCGGCCCACAGGGAACTACGAGCAGTACTTC.

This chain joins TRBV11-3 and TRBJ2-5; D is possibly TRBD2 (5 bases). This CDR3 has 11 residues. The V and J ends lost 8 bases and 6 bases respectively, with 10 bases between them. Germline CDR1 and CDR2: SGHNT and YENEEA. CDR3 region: CASRVGKTQYF. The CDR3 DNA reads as TGTGCCAGCCGGGTCGGGAAGACCCAGTACTTC. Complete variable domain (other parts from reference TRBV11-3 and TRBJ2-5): EAGVVQSPRYKIIEKKQPVAFWCNPISGHNTLYWYLQNLGQGPELLIRYENEEAVDDSQLPKDRFSAERLKGVDSTLKIQPAELGDSAVYLCASRVGKTQYFGPGTRLLVL.

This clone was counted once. CDR3 loop: CASSPPSDRRGAQYF. DNA of the CDR3: TGTGCCAGCTCACCACCTTCGGACAGACGAGGGGCCCAGTACTTC. The J gene is TRBJ2-5, the V gene TRBV18, with D perhaps TRBD1 (6 bases). Germline V lookup: CDR1 KGHSH, CDR2 LQKENI. CDR3 length: 15 amino acids. V lost 0 bases, J lost 9 bases, and 17 bases lay in between. Using reference TRBV18 and TRBJ2-5 for the parts outside the CDR3, the full variable domain is NAGVMQNPRHLVRRRGQEARLRCSPMKGHSHVYWYRQLPEEGLKFMVYLQKENIIDESGMPKERFSAEFPKEGPSILRIQQVVRGDSAAYFCASSPPSDRRGAQYFGPGTRLLVL.

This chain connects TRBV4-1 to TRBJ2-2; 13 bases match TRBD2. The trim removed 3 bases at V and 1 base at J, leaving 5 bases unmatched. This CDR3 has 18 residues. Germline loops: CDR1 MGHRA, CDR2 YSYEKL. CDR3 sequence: CASSHLGLAGKNTGELFF. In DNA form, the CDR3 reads TGCGCCAGCAGCCATTTGGGACTAGCGGGAAAGAACACCGGGGAGCTGTTTTTT.

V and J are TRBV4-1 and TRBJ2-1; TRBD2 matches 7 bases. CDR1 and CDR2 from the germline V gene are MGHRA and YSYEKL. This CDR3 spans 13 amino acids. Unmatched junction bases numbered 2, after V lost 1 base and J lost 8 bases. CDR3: CASSQAGGYEQFF. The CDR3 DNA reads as TGCGCCAGCAGCCAAGCGGGGGGATATGAGCAGTTCTTC.

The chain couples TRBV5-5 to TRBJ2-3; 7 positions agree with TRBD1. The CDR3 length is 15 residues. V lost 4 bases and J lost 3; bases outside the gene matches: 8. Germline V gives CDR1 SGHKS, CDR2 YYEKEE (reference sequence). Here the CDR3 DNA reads TGTGCCAGCAGCCACCCAGGGACAGAAACAGATACGCAGTATTTT. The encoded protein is CASSHPGTETDTQYF.

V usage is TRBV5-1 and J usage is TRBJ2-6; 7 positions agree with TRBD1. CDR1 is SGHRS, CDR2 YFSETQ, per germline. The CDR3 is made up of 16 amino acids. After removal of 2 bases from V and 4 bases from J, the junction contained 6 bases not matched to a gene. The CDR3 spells CASSLTGAPGANVLTF. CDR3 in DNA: TGCGCCAGCAGCTTAACAGGGGCGCCCGGGGCCAACGTCCTGACTTTC. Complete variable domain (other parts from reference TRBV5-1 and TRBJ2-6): KAGVTQTPRYLIKTRGQQVTLSCSPISGHRSVSWYQQTPGQGLQFLFEYFSETQRNKGNFPGRFSGRQFSNSRSEMNVSTLELGDSALYLCASSLTGAPGANVLTFGAGSRLTVL.

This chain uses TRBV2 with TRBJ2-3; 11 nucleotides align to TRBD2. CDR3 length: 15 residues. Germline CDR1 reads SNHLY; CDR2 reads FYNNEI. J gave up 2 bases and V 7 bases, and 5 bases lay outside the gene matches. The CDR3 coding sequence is TGTGCCAGCAAACTGGGACTAGCGGTCACAGATACGCAGTATTTT. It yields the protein CASKLGLAVTDTQYF. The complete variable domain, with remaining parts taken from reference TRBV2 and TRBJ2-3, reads EPEVTQTPSHQVTQMGQEVILRCVPISNHLYFYWYRQILGQKVEFLVSFYNNEISEKSEIFDDQFSVERPDGSNFTLKIRSTKLEDSAMYFCASKLGLAVTDTQYFGPGTRLTVL.

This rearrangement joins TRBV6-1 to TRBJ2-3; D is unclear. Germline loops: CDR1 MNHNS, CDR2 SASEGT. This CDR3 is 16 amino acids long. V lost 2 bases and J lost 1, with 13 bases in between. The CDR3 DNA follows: TGTGCCAGCAGTGAAATCTACTATTCCCGCACAGATACGCAGTATTTT. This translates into CASSEIYYSRTDTQYF.

The CDR3 loop is CASSQQTSFYEQYF. The CDR3, as DNA: TGCGCCAGCAGCCAGCAGACTAGCTTCTACGAGCAGTACTTC. The chain is built from TRBV4-1 and TRBJ2-7, with 7 bases matching TRBD2. This CDR3 is 14 amino acids long. From germline, CDR1 is MGHRA and CDR2 YSYEKL. The V segment lost 3 bases and the J segment 3 bases; nucleotides outside the gene matches: 5.

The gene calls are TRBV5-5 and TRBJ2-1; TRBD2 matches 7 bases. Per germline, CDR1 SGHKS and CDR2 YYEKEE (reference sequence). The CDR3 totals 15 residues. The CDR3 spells CAAAPTSKKHNEQFF. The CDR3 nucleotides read TGTGCAGCCGCCCCGACTAGCAAAAAACACAATGAGCAGTTCTTC. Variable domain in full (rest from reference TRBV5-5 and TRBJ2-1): DAGVTQSPTHLIKTRGQQVTLRCSPISGHKSVSWYQQVLGQGPQFIFQYYEKEERGRGNFPDRFSARQFPNYSSELNVNALLLGDSALYLCAAAPTSKKHNEQFFGPGTRLTVL.

This CDR3 reads CASSFGGGKLFF. For the CDR3, the DNA is TGCGCCAGCAGCTTCGGGGGGGGAAAACTGTTTTTT. V is TRBV5-1 and J is TRBJ1-4; tentative D call: TRBD1 (5 bases). Per germline, CDR1 SGHRS and CDR2 YFSETQ. Trimming shortened V by 2 bases and J by 10 bases, and 9 bases separated the two germline ends. The CDR3 spans 12 residues.

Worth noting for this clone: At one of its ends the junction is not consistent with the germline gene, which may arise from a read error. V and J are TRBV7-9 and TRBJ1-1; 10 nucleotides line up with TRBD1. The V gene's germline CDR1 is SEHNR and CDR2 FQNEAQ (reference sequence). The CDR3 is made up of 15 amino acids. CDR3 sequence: CSSSLGGTGDTEAFF. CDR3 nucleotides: TGTTCCAGCAGCTTAGGTGGGACAGGGGACACTGAAGCTTTCTTT.